This T cell receptor (delta chain) came from a study of Vδ1+ human thymocytes. Germline V CDR1 and CDR2: TSWWSYY, QGS. The CDR3 consists of 25 residues. V lost 2 bases and J 0 bases, leaving 40 bases between the germline ends. This clone was seen a handful of times. Its antigen remains unknown. Study-level findings and limits: Thymic TRG and TRD repertoires appeared highly polyclonal. TRD repertoires were essentially private, unlike widely shared TRG clonotypes. Thymic delta-chain repertoires held approximately 20% Vdelta2 sequences and few Vdelta3, despite high sort purity.

RNA was extracted from the cells and then reverse transcribed. Pooled V-gene forward primers with one constant-region reverse primer generated the CDR3 amplicons by multiplex PCR. TCRdb made new clone calls on the multiplex PCR reads using CATT. This table has about 25,000 delta-chain clones, around 7.7% appearing once. Vdelta1+ thymocyte sorts reached between about 97% and 99.6% purity. The sample was Vdelta1+ gamma-delta thymocytes from the thymus. The subset is: FACS-sorted CD3+ TCRalphabeta- TCRVdelta1+ TCRVdelta2- thymocytes. The receptor's source is a girl under three years old who had congenital heart surgery. The chain joins TRDV1 to TRDJ1, with a weak D call TRDD2 (5 bases). The CDR3 reads CALGEGSSPKGTRAPGGLYTDKLIF. CDR3 in DNA: TGTGCTCTTGGGGAAGGATCTTCCCCGAAGGGCACTCGCGCACCCGGCGGCCTGTACACCGATAAACTCATCTTT.